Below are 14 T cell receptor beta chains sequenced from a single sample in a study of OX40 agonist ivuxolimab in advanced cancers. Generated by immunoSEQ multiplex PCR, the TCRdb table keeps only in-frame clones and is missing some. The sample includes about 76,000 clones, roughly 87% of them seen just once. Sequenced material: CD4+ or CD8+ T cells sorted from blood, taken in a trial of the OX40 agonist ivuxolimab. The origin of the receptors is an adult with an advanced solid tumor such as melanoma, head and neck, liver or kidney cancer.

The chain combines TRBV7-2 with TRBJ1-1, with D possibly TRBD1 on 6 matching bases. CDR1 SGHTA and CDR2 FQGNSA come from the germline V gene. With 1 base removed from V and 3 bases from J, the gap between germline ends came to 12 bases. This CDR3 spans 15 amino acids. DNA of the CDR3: TGTGCCAGCAGCTTAGGAGGGGGACGGCACACTGAAGCTTTCTTT. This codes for CASSLGGGRHTEAFF.

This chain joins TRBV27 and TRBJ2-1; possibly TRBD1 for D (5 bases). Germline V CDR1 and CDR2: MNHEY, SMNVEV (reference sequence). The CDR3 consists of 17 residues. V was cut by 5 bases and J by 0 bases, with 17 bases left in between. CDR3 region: CASSIRVGAVSYNEQFF. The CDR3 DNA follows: TGTGCCAGCAGTATCCGGGTAGGGGCAGTCTCCTACAATGAGCAGTTCTTC.

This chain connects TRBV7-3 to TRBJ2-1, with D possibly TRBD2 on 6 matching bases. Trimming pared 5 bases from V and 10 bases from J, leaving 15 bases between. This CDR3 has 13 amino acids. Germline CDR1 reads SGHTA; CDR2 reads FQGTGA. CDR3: CASSQNLAGEQFF. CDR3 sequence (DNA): TGTGCCAGCAGCCAAAATCTGGCGGGAGAGCAGTTCTTC.

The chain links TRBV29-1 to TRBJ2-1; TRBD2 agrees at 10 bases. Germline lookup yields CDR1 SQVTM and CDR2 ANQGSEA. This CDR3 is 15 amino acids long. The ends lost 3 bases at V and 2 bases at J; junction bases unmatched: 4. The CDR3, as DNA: TGCAGCGTTGAGGTAGGACTAGCGGCCTACAATGAGCAGTTCTTC. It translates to CSVEVGLAAYNEQFF.

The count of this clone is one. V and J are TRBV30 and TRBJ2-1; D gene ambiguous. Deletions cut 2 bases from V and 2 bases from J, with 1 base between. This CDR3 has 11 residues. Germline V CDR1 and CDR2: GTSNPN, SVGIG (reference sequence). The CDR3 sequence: CAWSPYNEQFF. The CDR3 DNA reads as TGTGCCTGGAGTCCCTACAATGAGCAGTTCTTC.

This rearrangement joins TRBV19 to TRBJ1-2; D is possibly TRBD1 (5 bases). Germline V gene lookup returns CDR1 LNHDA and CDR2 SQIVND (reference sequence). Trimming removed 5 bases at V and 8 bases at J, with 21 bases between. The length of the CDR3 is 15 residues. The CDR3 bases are TGTGCCAGTAGTCAGCCTACTCGGGACTTGCGCGGCTACACCTTC. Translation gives CASSQPTRDLRGYTF.

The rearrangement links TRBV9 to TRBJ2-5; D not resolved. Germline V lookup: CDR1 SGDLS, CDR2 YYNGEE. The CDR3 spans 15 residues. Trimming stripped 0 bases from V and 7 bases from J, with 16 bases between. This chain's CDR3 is CASSVGHPSLGTQYF. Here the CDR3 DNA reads TGTGCCAGCAGCGTAGGTCATCCCTCCCTCGGGACCCAGTACTTC.

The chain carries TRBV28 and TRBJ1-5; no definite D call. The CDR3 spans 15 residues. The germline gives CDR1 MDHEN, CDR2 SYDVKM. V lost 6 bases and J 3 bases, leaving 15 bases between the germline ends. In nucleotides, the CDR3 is TGTGCCAGCAGCTCCCTGAGGGAGACCAATCAGCCCCAGCATTTT. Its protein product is CASSSLRETNQPQHF.

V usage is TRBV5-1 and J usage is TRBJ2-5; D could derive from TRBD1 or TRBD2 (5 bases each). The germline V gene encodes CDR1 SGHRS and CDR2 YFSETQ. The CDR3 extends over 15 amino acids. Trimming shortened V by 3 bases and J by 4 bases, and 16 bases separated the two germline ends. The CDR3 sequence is CASSWGPTAGETQYF. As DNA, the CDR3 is TGCGCCAGCAGCTGGGGACCTACGGCGGGAGAGACCCAGTACTTC.

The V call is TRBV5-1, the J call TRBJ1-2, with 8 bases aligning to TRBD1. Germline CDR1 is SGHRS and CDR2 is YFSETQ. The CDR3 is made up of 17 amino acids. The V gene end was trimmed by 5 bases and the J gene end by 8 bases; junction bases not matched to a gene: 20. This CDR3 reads CASSSTPGGATPWGYTF. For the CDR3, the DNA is TGCGCCAGCAGTTCCACCCCAGGGGGCGCGACCCCTTGGGGCTACACCTTC.

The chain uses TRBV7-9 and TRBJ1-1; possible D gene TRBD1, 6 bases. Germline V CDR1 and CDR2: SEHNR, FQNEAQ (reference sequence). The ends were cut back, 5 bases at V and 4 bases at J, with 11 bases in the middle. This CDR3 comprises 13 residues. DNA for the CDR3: TGTGCCAGCAGCCTACAGGGAGGCACTGAAGCTTTCTTT. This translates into CASSLQGGTEAFF.

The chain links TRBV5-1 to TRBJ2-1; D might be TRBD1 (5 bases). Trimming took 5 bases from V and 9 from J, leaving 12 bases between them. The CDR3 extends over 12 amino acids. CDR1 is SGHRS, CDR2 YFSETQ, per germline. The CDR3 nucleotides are TGCGCCAGCAGAACAGGAGCAGGTGAGCAGTTCTTC. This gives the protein CASRTGAGEQFF. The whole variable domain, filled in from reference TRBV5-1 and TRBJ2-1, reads KAGVTQTPRYLIKTRGQQVTLSCSPISGHRSVSWYQQTPGQGLQFLFEYFSETQRNKGNFPGRFSGRQFSNSRSEMNVSTLELGDSALYLCASRTGAGEQFFGPGTRLTVL.

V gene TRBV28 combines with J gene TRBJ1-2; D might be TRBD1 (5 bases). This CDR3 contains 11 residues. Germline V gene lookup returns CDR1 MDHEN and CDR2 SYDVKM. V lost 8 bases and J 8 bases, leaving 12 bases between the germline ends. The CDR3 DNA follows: TGTGCCAGCTCTCCGGGGGAGGGCTACACCTTC. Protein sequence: CASSPGEGYTF.

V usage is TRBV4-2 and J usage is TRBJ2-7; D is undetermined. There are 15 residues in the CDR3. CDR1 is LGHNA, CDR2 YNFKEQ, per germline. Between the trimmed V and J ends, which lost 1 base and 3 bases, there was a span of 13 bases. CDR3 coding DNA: TGTGCCAGCAGCCAAGTCGGCAAAAAAGACTACGAGCAGTACTTC. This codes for CASSQVGKKDYEQYF.